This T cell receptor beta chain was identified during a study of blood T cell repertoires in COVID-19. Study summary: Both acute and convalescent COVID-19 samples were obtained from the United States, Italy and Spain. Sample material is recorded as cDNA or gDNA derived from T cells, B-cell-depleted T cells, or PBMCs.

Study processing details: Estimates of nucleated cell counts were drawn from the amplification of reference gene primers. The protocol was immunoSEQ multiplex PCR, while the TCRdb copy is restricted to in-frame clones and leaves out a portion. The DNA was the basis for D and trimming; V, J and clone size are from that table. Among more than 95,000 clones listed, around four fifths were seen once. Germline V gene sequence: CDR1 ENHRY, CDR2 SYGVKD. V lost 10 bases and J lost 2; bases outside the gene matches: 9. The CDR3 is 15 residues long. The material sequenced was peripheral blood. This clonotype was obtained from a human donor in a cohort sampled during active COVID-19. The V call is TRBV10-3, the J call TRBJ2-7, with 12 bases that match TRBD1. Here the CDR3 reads CATSSGTGGAYEQYF. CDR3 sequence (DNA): TGTGCCACCTCATCCGGGACAGGGGGCGCCTACGAGCAGTACTTC.